The 13 T cell receptor beta chains below all came from one sample that was sequenced in a study of blood T cells in healthy people across ages. PCR was performed a second time for about 7 to 12 cycles using a sample-barcoded 5' primer and a J-beta primer mix. TCRdb reanalysed the 5' RACE reads using MiXCR and keeps one entry per CDR3 protein. This table holds 800,000 to 900,000 distinct CDR3 sequences, roughly 60% found once. The sequenced material came from blood. The receptors were gathered from a man aged 30 to 39 in good health.

This clonotype was seen more than once but under ten times. The rearrangement joins TRBV5-1 to TRBJ1-6; possibly TRBD1 for D (5 bases). CDR3 size: 17 residues. Looked up from germline, CDR1 is SGHRS and CDR2 is YFSETQ. V dropped 4 bases and J dropped 9 bases, with 23 bases sitting between them. CDR3: CASSHGLRTPFSSPLHF. For the CDR3, the DNA is TGCGCCAGCAGCCATGGCCTGCGGACACCTTTTAGTTCACCCCTCCACTTT.

As DNA, the CDR3 is TGTGCCAGCAGCTTAGTCCGGGACAGGGCTCACGAGCAGTACTTC. Translated: CASSLVRDRAHEQYF. The V call is TRBV7-2, the J call TRBJ2-4; 9 nucleotides line up with TRBD1. The end of the DNA fits TRBJ2-7 better, so the J call may be wrong. There are 15 residues in the CDR3. Germline values: CDR1 SGHTA, CDR2 FQGNSA.

This chain connects TRBV7-9 to TRBJ2-3, with D perhaps TRBD2 (7 bases). The germline V gene has CDR1 SEHNR and CDR2 FQNEAQ (reference sequence). Trimming removed 5 bases at V and 1 base at J, with 13 bases between. This CDR3 is built from 15 residues. The CDR3 nucleotides are TGTGCCAGCAGCCGGACAGCGGGGCGCACAGATACGCAGTATTTT. Its translation is CASSRTAGRTDTQYF.

The CDR3 reads CASSRYGTEGQYF. For the CDR3, the DNA is TGCGCCAGCAGCCGTTACGGGACGGAAGGCCAGTACTTC. The genes are TRBV4-3 and TRBJ2-5; the D call may be TRBD1 or TRBD2 (5 bases each). This CDR3 is 13 amino acids long. In germline, CDR1 is LGHNA, CDR2 YSLEER. The ends were cut back, 4 bases at V and 10 bases at J, with 16 bases in the middle.

CDR3 sequence reads: CASSLYRDEYTDTQYF. In nucleotides, the CDR3 is TGTGCCAGCAGCTTATACAGGGACGAATACACAGATACGCAGTATTTT. The gene calls are TRBV7-2 and TRBJ2-3; possibly TRBD1 for D (6 bases). The CDR3 runs 16 residues. Germline V gives CDR1 SGHTA, CDR2 FQGNSA. Trimming took off 2 bases at V and 2 bases at J, with 14 bases between the two ends. The variable domain in full, completed from reference TRBV7-2 and TRBJ2-3, reads GAGVSQSPSNKVTEKGKDVELRCDPISGHTALYWYRQSLGQGLEFLIYFQGNSAPDKSGLPSDRFSAERTGGSVSTLTIQRTQQEDSAVYLCASSLYRDEYTDTQYFGPGTRLTVL.

The V gene is TRBV2, the J gene TRBJ1-2, with TRBD1 identical over 7 bases. CDR3 length equals 11 residues. The V and J ends lost 10 bases and 10 bases, in that order; junction bases with no gene match: 9. Germline V gives CDR1 SNHLY, CDR2 FYNNEI. The CDR3 DNA follows: TGTGCCATCCGACAGGGTGTTGCCTACACCTTC. This translates into CAIRQGVAYTF.

The chain uses TRBV4-1 and TRBJ2-1; 9 bases fit TRBD2. CDR3 length: 15 residues. The ends lost 5 bases at V and 4 bases at J; junction bases unmatched: 6. Germline V gives CDR1 MGHRA, CDR2 YSYEKL. The CDR3 reads CASSSGAGGYNEQFF. The CDR3 DNA sequence: TGCGCCAGCAGCAGCGGGGCGGGGGGGTACAATGAGCAGTTCTTC.

V usage is TRBV10-3 and J usage is TRBJ1-5; D unclear. This CDR3 contains 14 residues. Germline CDR1 reads ENHRY; CDR2 reads SYGVKD. The V end was cut by 3 bases, the J end by 7 bases, with 13 bases between. The chain's CDR3 is CAISDGYMGQPQHF. CDR3 DNA sequence: TGTGCCATCAGTGACGGGTACATGGGACAGCCCCAGCATTTT.

The rearrangement joins TRBV3-1 to TRBJ1-1; TRBD1 matches at 8 bases. The CDR3 sequence is 14 residues long. Germline CDR1 is LGHDT and CDR2 is YNNKEL (reference sequence). After removal of 1 base from V and 4 bases from J, the junction contained 2 bases not matched to a gene. The CDR3 coding sequence is TGTGCCAGCAGCCAAGGACAGGGGAGCACTGAAGCTTTCTTT. Protein sequence: CASSQGQGSTEAFF. The variable domain in full, completed from reference TRBV3-1 and TRBJ1-1, reads DTAVSQTPKYLVTQMGNDKSIKCEQNLGHDTMYWYKQDSKKFLKIMFSYNNKELIINETVPNRFSPKSPDKAHLNLHINSLELGDSAVYFCASSQGQGSTEAFFGQGTRLTVV.

This clonotype was found a few times. The chain couples TRBV7-2 to TRBJ2-3; no firm D call. This CDR3 is 13 amino acids long. Deletions cut 3 bases from V and 2 bases from J, with 6 bases between. Germline CDR1 and CDR2: SGHTA and FQGNSA. The CDR3 DNA follows: TGTGCCAGCAGCTTGTATATCACAGATACGCAGTATTTT. Residues: CASSLYITDTQYF.

This clonotype has more than one count but fewer than ten. The chain has TRBV4-3 and TRBJ2-3; D ambiguous. This CDR3 has 13 residues. V lost 0 bases to trimming and J lost 10 bases, with 11 bases between them. From germline, CDR1 is LGHNA and CDR2 YSLEER. Here the CDR3 DNA reads TGCGCCAGCAGCCAAGAAAGGACCGGGCCGCAGTATTTT. Its translation: CASSQERTGPQYF.

The chain combines TRBV10-2 with TRBJ1-5; D might be TRBD1 (5 bases). With 2 bases removed from V and 6 bases from J, the gap between germline ends came to 8 bases. This CDR3 is built from 13 residues. Germline lookup yields CDR1 WSHSY and CDR2 SAAADI. The CDR3 region is CASSEGAGQPQHF. The CDR3 coding sequence is TGCGCCAGCAGTGAGGGGGCAGGTCAGCCCCAGCATTTT.

The V call is TRBV19, the J call TRBJ2-1; the match to TRBD2 covers 11 bases. After removal of 7 bases from V and 1 base from J, the junction contained 3 bases not matched to a gene. The CDR3 runs 15 residues. CDR1 is LNHDA, CDR2 SQIVND, per germline (reference sequence). CDR3: CASTLAGGSYNEQFF. In DNA, the CDR3 is TGTGCCAGTACCCTAGCGGGGGGATCCTACAATGAGCAGTTCTTC. Using reference TRBV19 and TRBJ2-1 for the parts outside the CDR3, the full variable domain is DGGITQSPKYLFRKEGQNVTLSCEQNLNHDAMYWYRQDPGQGLRLIYYSQIVNDFQKGDIAEGYSVSREKKESFPLTVTSAQKNPTAFYLCASTLAGGSYNEQFFGPGTRLTVL.